These 24 T cell receptor beta chains originate from one sample sequenced in a study of post-analysis software for immune sequencing data. The antigens of these receptors remain unknown. Sequencing libraries made from TCR beta cDNA carried unique molecular identifiers. TCRdb fed the PCR reads into MiXCR, producing one record per CDR3 protein. The sample includes about 680,000 distinct CDR3 sequences, 55% to 60% of them seen just once. Whole-study results and caveats: Roughly five TRBV segments, including TRBV5-6, TRBV5-1 and TRBV20-1, were more frequent in patients than controls.

Sample: blood. Every receptor here comes from a girl under 10 years old with multiple sclerosis.

The chain carries TRBV6-1 and TRBJ2-7; no reliable D call. The J call is uncertain, as TRBJ2-4 better fits the DNA end. The V gene's germline CDR1 is MNHNS and CDR2 SASEGT. CDR3 length: 13 amino acids. The CDR3 DNA reads as TGTGCCAGCAGTGAATCCCGGAAAAACATTCAGTACTTC. Encoded protein: CASSESRKNIQYF.

The chain joins TRBV29-1 to TRBJ2-3; TRBD2 matches at 10 bases. Germline CDR1 and CDR2: SQVTM and ANQGSEA. With 1 base clipped from V and 9 bases from J, the junction kept 7 bases outside the gene matches. The CDR3 extends over 14 amino acids. The CDR3 is CSVEASGGGGTQYF. In DNA, the CDR3 is TGCAGCGTTGAAGCTAGCGGGGGCGGGGGGACGCAGTATTTT.

The gene calls are TRBV9 and TRBJ2-7; 9 positions agree with TRBD1. The germline V gene has CDR1 SGDLS and CDR2 YYNGEE. This CDR3 is built from 16 residues. V trimming: 3 bases; J trimming: 5 bases; junction bases outside the gene matches: 12. CDR3 coding DNA: TGTGCCAGCAGCGCTTCCGGGACAGGGCGAAAGGACGAGCAGTACTTC. It translates to CASSASGTGRKDEQYF.

This chain uses TRBV6-5 with TRBJ2-1, with D perhaps matching TRBD1 or TRBD2 (5 bases each). Trimming removed 6 bases from V and 4 bases from J, with 16 bases in between. The CDR3 spans 15 residues. The germline V gene encodes CDR1 MNHEY and CDR2 SVGAGI. In nucleotides, the CDR3 is TGTGCCAGCAGCTCCGGGGCCAGGTTATACAATGAGCAGTTCTTC. It encodes CASSSGARLYNEQFF.

The rearrangement joins TRBV14 to TRBJ2-3, with TRBD2 matching over 11 bases. The CDR3 runs to 13 residues. The junction had 3 bases not matched to a gene; V was cut back by 7 bases and J by 6 bases. Looked up from germline, CDR1 is SGHDN and CDR2 is FVKESK. DNA for the CDR3: TGTGCCAGCAATCTAGCGGGAGGCGATACGCAGTATTTT. As protein: CASNLAGGDTQYF.

For the CDR3, the DNA is TGCAGCGCGCGGGGGATAGATACCTACGAGCAGTACTTC. Encoded protein: CSARGIDTYEQYF. The V gene is TRBV29-1, the J gene TRBJ2-7; 7 positions match TRBD2. V lost 7 bases and J lost 2; bases outside the gene matches: 8. This CDR3 region has 13 residues. Germline values: CDR1 SQVTM, CDR2 ANQGSEA.

CDR3: CASSQKRGRATGANVLTF. The CDR3 coding sequence is TGTGCCAGCAGCCAAAAGCGGGGTAGGGCCACTGGGGCCAACGTCCTGACTTTC. This sequence joins TRBV3-1 and TRBJ2-6, with TRBD2 matching 7 bases. V gave up 2 bases and J gave up 2 bases; unmatched junction bases: 9. There are 18 residues in the CDR3. Germline CDR1 LGHDT, CDR2 YNNKEL (reference sequence).

This chain links TRBV5-1 with TRBJ2-4, with unresolved D. The germline V gene has CDR1 SGHRS and CDR2 YFSETQ. This CDR3 comprises 17 residues. Trimming took 4 bases from V and 0 from J, leaving 17 bases between them. The CDR3 DNA reads as TGCGCCAGCAGCCAGACGCGAGCGTATAGAGCCAAAAACATTCAGTACTTC. Residues: CASSQTRAYRAKNIQYF.

The chain couples TRBV7-9 to TRBJ2-5; D is possibly TRBD1 (6 bases). CDR3 length: 12 residues. V was clipped by 5 bases and J by 6 bases, with 10 bases between them. Germline CDR1 and CDR2: SEHNR and FQNEAQ (reference sequence). DNA of the CDR3: TGTGCCAGCAGCACGGACAGCAAGACCCAGTACTTC. It is translated as CASSTDSKTQYF.

The rearrangement joins TRBV20-1 to TRBJ2-3; D may be TRBD2 (6 bases). V lost 4 bases, J lost 2 bases, and 16 bases lay in between. The CDR3 loop spans 15 amino acids. The germline CDR1 and CDR2 sequences are DFQATT and SNEGSKA (reference sequence). The DNA for the CDR3 is TGCAGTGCTACCCTCGGGGGAACCGTCACAGATACGCAGTATTTT. Protein product: CSATLGGTVTDTQYF.

In its sample, this clonotype was seen once. V is TRBV2 and J is TRBJ1-2; tentatively, D is TRBD1 (5 bases). Germline CDR1 reads SNHLY; CDR2 reads FYNNEI. This CDR3 contains 14 residues. V was pared by 10 bases and J by 4 bases, with 19 bases between. In DNA form, the CDR3 reads TGTGCCACAGACGCCGGCGACAGAGCCTATGGCTACACCTTC. This encodes CATDAGDRAYGYTF.

The CDR3 protein is CASSLLLSGGGYTF. The DNA of the CDR3 is TGTGCCAGCAGTTTACTTTTATCGGGAGGTGGCTACACCTTC. The chain employs TRBV12-3 or TRBV12-4 and TRBJ1-2; D ambiguous. V lost 2 bases and J 7 bases, leaving 14 bases between the germline ends. This CDR3 region has 14 residues.

This chain uses TRBV5-8 with TRBJ2-5; D is unclear. Germline-derived CDR1 and CDR2 are SGHTS and YDEGEE. Trimming took off 5 bases at V and 1 base at J, with 18 bases between the two ends. CDR3 length: 16 amino acids. The CDR3 DNA follows: TGTGCCAGCAGTTCTATGGGCAAGAAGTCCCAAGAGACCCAGTACTTC. Its translation is CASSSMGKKSQETQYF. The complete variable domain, with remaining parts taken from reference TRBV5-8 and TRBJ2-5, reads EAGVTQSPTHLIKTRGQQATLRCSPISGHTSVYWYQQALGLGLQFLLWYDEGEERNRGNFPPRFSGRQFPNYSSELNVNALELEDSALYLCASSSMGKKSQETQYFGPGTRLLVL.

This chain uses TRBV6-5 with TRBJ2-7, with D perhaps TRBD2 (5 bases). The V end was cut by 11 bases, the J end by 4 bases, with 21 bases between. Germline V gene lookup returns CDR1 MNHEY and CDR2 SVGAGI. There are 14 residues in the CDR3. For the CDR3, the DNA is TGTGCCGTTACGTCCCCCGGGAAGGTATACGAGCAGTACTTC. This translates into CAVTSPGKVYEQYF.

The chain employs TRBV5-1 and TRBJ1-1; D is perhaps TRBD1 (5 bases). CDR1 is SGHRS, CDR2 YFSETQ, per germline. The V gene lost 1 base and the J gene lost 1 base, with 11 bases spanning the gap. This CDR3 spans 15 amino acids. Written as DNA, the CDR3 is TGCGCCAGCAGCTTGAGCGCAGGGAAGAACACTGAAGCTTTCTTT. Protein product: CASSLSAGKNTEAFF.

The chain recombines TRBV5-1 with TRBJ2-1, with D maybe TRBD2 (6 bases). Trimming took 4 bases from V and 3 from J, leaving 11 bases between them. CDR1 and CDR2 (germline): SGHRS, YFSETQ. CDR3 size: 14 residues. The CDR3 DNA sequence: TGCGCCAGCAGCACCGGGACTGACTACAATGAGCAGTTCTTC. Protein sequence: CASSTGTDYNEQFF.

The chain combines TRBV20-1 with TRBJ1-1; D is uncertain. The germline V gene has CDR1 DFQATT and CDR2 SNEGSKA (reference sequence). The CDR3 has 14 amino acids. Between the trimmed V and J ends, which lost 0 bases and 6 bases, there was a span of 14 bases. CDR3 DNA: TGCAGTGCTAGAGATTTTAGGGTAGGAGCTGAAGCTTTCTTT. It encodes CSARDFRVGAEAFF.

The rearrangement uses TRBV12-3 or TRBV12-4 and TRBJ1-1; a possible D gene is TRBD1 (6 bases). Trimming took 6 bases from V and 1 from J, leaving 9 bases between them. The CDR3 has 13 amino acids. DNA for the CDR3: TGTGCCAGCAGATTGACAGGGAACACTGAAGCTTTCTTT. It translates to CASRLTGNTEAFF.

The chain is built from TRBV11-2 and TRBJ1-2; weak D call: TRBD1 (5 bases). CDR1 is SGHAT, CDR2 FQNNGV, per germline. V lost 0 bases and J lost 7, with 12 bases in between. The CDR3 extends over 14 amino acids. CDR3 in DNA: TGTGCCAGCAGCTTAGAACCAGGGCAGGCTGGCTACACCTTC. Translation: CASSLEPGQAGYTF.

V is TRBV12-3 or TRBV12-4 and J is TRBJ2-7; D perhaps matches TRBD2 (6 bases). CDR3 size: 15 residues. The V end was cut by 5 bases, the J end by 5 bases, with 19 bases between. CDR3 in amino acids: CASSAEGGTRDEQYF. The DNA of the CDR3 is TGTGCCAGCAGTGCCGAAGGAGGGACCAGGGACGAGCAGTACTTC.

This clonotype was detected only a few times. This sequence joins TRBV10-3 and TRBJ2-7; D is undetermined. Germline CDR1 ENHRY, CDR2 SYGVKD. This CDR3 region has 14 residues. Deletions cut 8 bases from V and 4 bases from J, with 18 bases between. In nucleotides, the CDR3 is TGTGCCATCGGATTAGTTGACTCCGCATACGAGCAGTACTTC. This gives the protein CAIGLVDSAYEQYF.

J is TRBJ2-1 and V is TRBV5-8; TRBD1 matches 8 bases. Germline V gives CDR1 SGHTS, CDR2 YDEGEE. The CDR3 runs to 16 residues. With 4 bases clipped from V and 2 bases from J, the junction kept 8 bases outside the gene matches. The CDR3 loop is CASSKRQGSTYNEQFF. DNA of the CDR3: TGTGCCAGCAGCAAAAGACAGGGGTCAACCTACAATGAGCAGTTCTTC.

This clonotype is a singleton in its sample. The chain has TRBV5-5 and TRBJ2-1; D possibly corresponds to TRBD1 (5 bases). The CDR3 is 15 amino acids. Trimming took 1 base from V and 0 from J, leaving 8 bases between them. Germline values: CDR1 SGHKS, CDR2 YYEKEE (reference sequence). The CDR3 sequence: CASSLPGISYNEQFF. The DNA of the CDR3 is TGTGCCAGCAGCTTGCCAGGGATCTCCTACAATGAGCAGTTCTTC.

The rearrangement links TRBV5-1 to TRBJ2-1; 8 positions agree with TRBD2. The germline V gene has CDR1 SGHRS and CDR2 YFSETQ. The CDR3 consists of 17 residues. The V gene end was trimmed by 3 bases and the J gene end by 6 bases; junction bases not matched to a gene: 14. The DNA of the CDR3 is TGCGCCAGCAGCTGGACCCCAGGACTAGCTGGAGGCAATGAGCAGTTCTTC. Amino acid sequence: CASSWTPGLAGGNEQFF.